This TCR beta chain is from a study of regulatory T cells in long-lasting Graves disease. Study-wide results and caveats: Favored gene segments in persistent disease were TRBV28, TRBJ1-2 and TRBJ2-5. The analysis examined peripheral blood only and excluded thyroid tissue. Persistent Graves' patients showed a TCR diversity that was lower than that of newly diagnosed ones.

CDR1 is SEHNR and CDR2 is FQNEAQ in the germline V gene (reference sequence). The CDR3 extends over 13 amino acids. V was pared by 5 bases and J by 3 bases, with 10 bases between. Libraries of TCR beta came from iRepertoire HTBI primers plus Arm-PCR of CDR3 regions. TCRdb re-analysed the multiplex PCR reads in MiXCR, keeping a single row per CDR3 protein. There are around 460,000 distinct CDR3 sequences in the sample; around a fifth occur only once, and around 13% lies in the top ten. This clonotype was seen a few times. The antigen remains unidentified. The time point: persistent/refractory GD, antithyroid drugs over 5 years with positive TRAb. The authors made the TCR library using RNA they extracted from PBMCs. The authors drew patients from an endocrinology department in Xi'an, China.

This specimen was peripheral blood mononuclear cells (PBMCs), taken when the disease was refractory, from a patient treated with antithyroid drugs. This chain joins TRBV7-9 and TRBJ1-2; D not certain. The clonotype was recovered from a female donor with Graves disease. Here the CDR3 DNA reads TGTGCCAGCAGCACGGAGGCGGACTATGGCTACACCTTC. As protein: CASSTEADYGYTF.